The sequence of this TCR beta chain was determined in a study of blood T cell repertoires in COVID-19. For the study at large: The study drew acute and convalescent COVID-19 samples from the United States, Italy and Spain.

V gave up 3 bases and J gave up 6 bases, with 18 bases separating them. The CDR3 runs 16 residues. Germline assignment: CDR1 KGHSH and CDR2 LQKENI. Method: immunoSEQ multiplex PCR; TCRdb's copy keeps in-frame clones and lacks some. This table holds about 130,000 clones, around nine tenths found once. The sample taken for sequencing was peripheral blood. The J gene is TRBJ2-4, the V gene TRBV18; D is possibly TRBD2 (5 bases). This receptor was taken from a man between 60 and 75 years old with COVID-19, enrolled during active disease. The CDR3 nucleotides read TGTGCCAGCTCACCCATCTTACTGATGGACTCAAACATTCAGTACTTC. Translated: CASSPILLMDSNIQYF.